These 9 T cell receptor beta chains were all obtained from the same sample, sequenced in a study of T cells in women clearing cervical HPV infection. The table came from immunoSEQ multiplex PCR; TCRdb's copy has only in-frame clones and leaves some out. This sample lists roughly 45,000 clones; its ten largest clones have about 0.94%. Input material: blood buffy coat. The receptors were gathered from a woman aged 18 to 75 with a cervical HPV16 infection that either progressed to CIN3+ or cleared (not recorded which).

As to this clone: The CDR3 goes on 3 residues after the read ends, and that part is filled in from the germline J gene. The V call is TRBV16, the J call TRBJ1-1, with D uncertain. Trimming pared 4 bases from V and 7 bases from J, leaving 13 bases between. Germline assignment: CDR1 KGHSY and CDR2 FQNENV. The CDR3 totals 13 residues. The CDR3 protein is CASSPRARLEAFF. Partial CDR3 DNA: TGTGCCAGCAGCCCCCGCGCCAGGCTTGAA.

About this clone: The read gets to within 3 residues of the CDR3 end, and the germline J gene fills in the rest. The chain has TRBV19 and TRBJ2-4; 10 nucleotides agree with TRBD2. CDR1 LNHDA and CDR2 SQIVND come from the germline V gene (reference sequence). The CDR3 runs to 15 residues. Trimming at V came to 7 bases and at J to 5 bases, leaving 8 bases not matched to a gene. CDR3 protein: CASTSAGGRENIQYF. The sequenced CDR3 bases are TGTGCCAGTACCTCAGCGGGGGGGCGAGAAAACATT.

The DNA read from the CDR3 is TGCAGTGCTCAACCAGGACAGGGCTATGGC. This codes for CSAQPGQGYG. In full, the CDR3 reads CSAQPGQGYGYTF. The rearrangement joins TRBV20-1 to TRBJ1-2, with 8 bases lining up with TRBD1. The read gets to within 3 residues of the CDR3 end, and the germline J gene fills in the rest. The CDR3 runs 13 residues. Germline V gene data show CDR1 as DFQATT and CDR2 as SNEGSKA (reference sequence). V dropped 5 bases and J dropped 4; count of bases not matched to a gene: 6.

With regard to this clone: The read is 3 residues too short to cover the CDR3 end, so that end is filled in from the germline J gene. The chain carries TRBV20-1 and TRBJ2-3, with D possibly being TRBD2 (5 bases). Between the trimmed V and J ends, which lost 3 bases and 0 bases, there was a span of 16 bases. The CDR3 loop spans 16 amino acids. From germline, CDR1 is DFQATT and CDR2 SNEGSKA (reference sequence). CDR3 amino acids: CSARATTRFSTDTQYF. The covered CDR3 bases are TGCAGTGCTAGGGCCACAACTAGGTTTAGCACAGATACG.

As concerns this clone: The observed sequence ends 3 residues before the CDR3 terminus, with the missing tail filled in from the germline J gene. The chain uses TRBV12-3 or TRBV12-4 and TRBJ2-2, with D hard to call. Trimming stripped 6 bases from V and 2 bases from J, with 7 bases between. This CDR3 contains 13 residues. CDR3 in amino acids: CASRAENTGELFF. The DNA read from the CDR3 is TGTGCCAGCAGGGCAGAAAACACCGGGGAG.

As for this clone: The read terminates 3 residues ahead of where the CDR3 ends, so the germline J gene completes it. The chain combines TRBV19 with TRBJ1-2, with 7 positions matching TRBD1. Germline CDR1 and CDR2: LNHDA and SQIVND (reference sequence). The CDR3 spans 15 residues. The CDR3 loop is CASSNPGGFLYDYTF. The sequenced CDR3 bases are TGTGCCAGTAGTAACCCAGGGGGATTCCTCTACGAC.

Remarks on this clone: The observed sequence ends 3 residues before the CDR3 terminus, with the missing tail filled in from the germline J gene. This sequence joins TRBV5-6 and TRBJ2-2, with 10 positions matching TRBD1. The CDR3 runs to 14 residues. Germline V gives CDR1 SGHDT, CDR2 YYEEEE. This CDR3 reads CASRGDRGRSPLFF. Incomplete CDR3 DNA: TGTGCCAGCAGGGGGGACAGGGGTAGGTCACCG.

Comment on this clone: The read gets to within 3 residues of the CDR3 end, and the germline J gene fills in the rest. This chain joins TRBV12-3 or TRBV12-4 and TRBJ2-6; D may be TRBD1 (6 bases). V lost 6 bases and J lost 2, with 8 bases in between. This CDR3 is built from 14 residues. The CDR3 reads CASRGTTGANVLTF. Partial CDR3 DNA: TGTGCCAGCAGGGGGACAACTGGGGCCAACGTC.

A remark on this clone: The CDR3 is cut off 3 residues early in the read; its end comes from the germline J gene. The V and J genes are TRBV20-1 and TRBJ2-3; maybe TRBD1 (6 bases). The CDR3 totals 16 residues. Germline V gene data show CDR1 as DFQATT and CDR2 as SNEGSKA (reference sequence). Partial CDR3 DNA: TGCAGTGCTAGAAAATGGTCTAGTCAGGGGAGAGAGACG. This encodes CSARKWSSQGRET. The entire CDR3 sequence reads CSARKWSSQGRETQYF.